The source of this T cell receptor beta chain is a study of cytomegalovirus exposure and HLA in healthy donors (dated by TCRdb to 2017 to 2019). Notes on the research overall: The 666 repertoires of the first cohort and the roughly 110 validation repertoires were produced on the same platform, according to a later analysis. The study combined high-throughput TCR immunosequencing, statistical association of individual TCRs with disease status, and machine learning to predict cytomegalovirus infection status. Besides the first cohort of roughly 660 subjects, a separate validation cohort made up of roughly 120 different subjects was used. The study aimed to test whether signatures of past pathogen exposure could be identified by cataloging public T cell receptors.

The donors were included in the validation cohort of around 120 subjects, a group kept apart from the roughly 690-subject first cohort. Study-wide conclusions, independent of this receptor: A later analysis lacked HLA typing for the validation cohort, so it scored co-occurrence in that cohort across all 120 repertoires. Most TCR sequences were seen in very few donors, while some public TCRs were found in many individuals. The study listed 150 to 200 TCR beta chains as associated with cytomegalovirus. Cytomegalovirus status was reported to be diagnosed by the classifier with high specificity and sensitivity in both the original and validation cohorts. In vitro tests confirmed that a few of the cytomegalovirus-associated TCR beta chains recognize cytomegalovirus antigens. Of the cluster scores, about 94% were above 0 in a later analysis, which found that TCRs clustered in the first cohort also tended to co-occur in the 95 to 150 validation repertoires. The authors suggested that the approach could potentially be generalized to other disease states and immunological phenotypes.

Comment on this clone: Its binding antigen is unknown. The sample holds no much larger clone one base away, and base qualities are not on file.

Library prep was done by the immunoSEQ multiplex PCR assay. The paper's data handling went like this. To diagnose cytomegalovirus status from the catalog of TCR beta chain sequences, a statistical classification framework was built. Imported from immuneACCESS, the table was reduced by TCRdb to in-frame sequences with V and J called. These copies leave out some clones; in studies compared against another copy, an unresolved V gene accounts for under half, and the cause of the remainder is not known. For V, J and clone size, that table is used; D and trimming come from the DNA. Counted in this sample were 150,000 to 200,000 clones; more than 70% of them appeared once. 10% of the sample lies in the top ten. Spanning cysteine to phenylalanine, the CDR3 consists of 14 amino acids. The sequence is cut down to CDR3 DNA, 42 bases in frame from base 1. In the germline V gene, CDR1 corresponds to MDHEN and CDR2 to SYDVKM. V lost 7 bases and J lost 1 base; the stretch between them is 13 bases long.

The V and J segments used are TRBV28 and TRBJ1-1; TRBD1 is perhaps the D gene, given 5 matching bases. Source material: PBMCs. This receptor was obtained from a man between 25 and 39 years old in good health and CMV-seropositive. The CDR3 region has the sequence CASKWGGTNTEAFF. The sequenced DNA: TGTGCCAGCAAGTGGGGGGGGACGAACACTGAAGCTTTCTTT.